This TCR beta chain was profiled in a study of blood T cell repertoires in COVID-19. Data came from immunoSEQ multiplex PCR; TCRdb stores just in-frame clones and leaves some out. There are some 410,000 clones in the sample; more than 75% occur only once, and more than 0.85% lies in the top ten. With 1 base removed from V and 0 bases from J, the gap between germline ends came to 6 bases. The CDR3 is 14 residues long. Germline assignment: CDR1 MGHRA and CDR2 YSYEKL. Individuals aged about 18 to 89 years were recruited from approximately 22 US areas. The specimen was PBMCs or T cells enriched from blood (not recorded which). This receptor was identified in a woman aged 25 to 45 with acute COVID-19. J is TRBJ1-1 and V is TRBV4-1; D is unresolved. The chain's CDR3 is CASSQATMNTEAFF. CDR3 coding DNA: TGCGCCAGCAGCCAAGCAACAATGAACACTGAAGCTTTCTTT.